The 10 T cell receptor beta chains listed next were all sequenced from one sample in a study of CD8 T cells in Susac syndrome. Reverse transcription used roughly 0.45 to 1 ug RNA and random hexamers. TCRdb redid the calling of the immunoSEQ multiplex PCR reads with MiXCR, one entry per CDR3 protein. The repertoire holds fewer than 250,000 distinct CDR3 sequences, with about 94% as singletons. The sequenced sample was CD8+ T cells from PBMCs. The receptors derive from a human donor with multiple sclerosis.

V usage is TRBV25-1 and J usage is TRBJ1-5, with a possible D match to TRBD1 (6 bases). V shed 5 bases and J shed 1 base, with 9 bases lying between them. Germline V gene lookup returns CDR1 MGHDK and CDR2 SYGVNS. The CDR3 consists of 14 residues. The CDR3 sequence is CASSNRASNQPQHF. The DNA of the CDR3 is TGTGCCAGCAGTAACAGGGCGAGCAATCAGCCCCAGCATTTT.

The chain carries TRBV30 and TRBJ1-3, with 9 nucleotides matching TRBD1. CDR3 length: 16 residues. The junction had 5 bases not matched to a gene; V was cut back by 2 bases and J by 0 bases. The germline gives CDR1 GTSNPN, CDR2 SVGIG (reference sequence). CDR3 sequence reads: CAWSRTGARSGNTIYF. The CDR3 DNA follows: TGTGCCTGGAGTCGGACAGGGGCTCGCTCTGGAAACACCATATATTTT.

This clonotype was observed a single time. This chain joins TRBV4-2 and TRBJ2-1; D may be TRBD2 (6 bases). The CDR3 loop spans 12 amino acids. Looked up from germline, CDR1 is LGHNA and CDR2 is YNFKEQ. With 1 base removed from V and 9 bases from J, the gap between germline ends came to 7 bases. Here the CDR3 DNA reads TGTGCCAGCAGCCAAGCGGGGGTTGAGCAGTTCTTC. It yields the protein CASSQAGVEQFF.

This clonotype was counted only a few times. The chain is built from TRBV2 and TRBJ2-7, with a tentative D call TRBD1 (5 bases). The CDR3 has 13 residues. The germline V and J ends were trimmed by 4 bases and 0 bases, with 7 bases remaining between them. Germline CDR1 is SNHLY and CDR2 is FYNNEI. This CDR3 reads CASSGGASYEQYF. The CDR3 DNA is TGTGCCAGCAGTGGTGGGGCCTCCTACGAGCAGTACTTC.

The V and J genes are TRBV5-1 and TRBJ1-3; 9 bases are a match to TRBD1. Germline-derived CDR1 and CDR2 are SGHRS and YFSETQ. The V segment lost 3 bases and the J segment 0 bases; nucleotides outside the gene matches: 7. CDR3 size: 17 residues. This CDR3 is CASSYTGTGSSGNTIYF. In nucleotides, the CDR3 is TGCGCCAGCAGCTACACCGGGACAGGGAGCTCTGGAAACACCATATATTTT.

Here the CDR3 reads CASTSPAGELFF. CDR3 DNA: TGTGCCAGCACCTCCCCAGCCGGGGAGCTGTTTTTT. The chain has TRBV12-3 or TRBV12-4 and TRBJ2-2; no clear D gene. The CDR3 is 12 amino acids. Trimming cost V 7 bases and J 6 bases, with 9 bases left between them.

The chain couples TRBV9 to TRBJ1-4, with D possibly TRBD1 on 5 matching bases. The germline V gene has CDR1 SGDLS and CDR2 YYNGEE. The V and J ends lost 3 bases and 5 bases respectively, with 14 bases between them. The CDR3 contains 15 residues. CDR3 DNA sequence: TGTGCCAGCAGCGCCGACCGACAGTACAATGAAAAACTGTTTTTT. Its protein is CASSADRQYNEKLFF.

Here the CDR3 reads CSVDEAGDNYGYTF. CDR3 DNA sequence: TGCAGCGTTGATGAAGCAGGGGATAACTATGGCTACACCTTC. The chain carries TRBV29-1 and TRBJ1-2; possibly TRBD1 for D (6 bases). CDR3 size: 14 residues. Per the germline V gene, CDR1 is SQVTM and CDR2 is ANQGSEA. Deletions cut 3 bases from V and 1 base from J, with 12 bases between.

Only one count was recorded for this clonotype. The rearrangement uses TRBV7-9 and TRBJ2-1; 16 bases fit TRBD2. V shed 5 bases, J shed 2 bases, and the junction held 9 bases outside the gene matches. The CDR3 is 19 residues long. From germline, CDR1 is SEHNR and CDR2 FQNEAQ (reference sequence). The CDR3 spells CASSGTGTSGGATYNEQFF. The CDR3 coding sequence is TGTGCCAGCAGCGGTACCGGGACTAGCGGGGGGGCCACCTACAATGAGCAGTTCTTC.

J is TRBJ1-2 and V is TRBV19; D is unclear. Germline CDR1 reads LNHDA; CDR2 reads SQIVND (reference sequence). The CDR3 has 14 residues. Trimming pared 3 bases from V and 8 bases from J, leaving 16 bases between. The CDR3 bases are TGTGCCAGTAGTATGTCCACTTTGACCGCCGGCTACACCTTC. Its translation: CASSMSTLTAGYTF.